Listed below are T cell receptor beta chains from one sample, sequenced in a study of shared clonotypes between healthy human individuals. Produced via immunoSEQ multiplex PCR; TCRdb's table is partial and in-frame only. This table holds 230,000 or so clones, over 60% found once. The sequenced sample consisted of memory CD4+ T cells sorted from blood. The source of these receptors is a man aged 30-40 years in good health. Each CDR3 is given with its conserved first and last residue. A D gene is named only where the DNA matches it firmly. Size is stated for part of the rows, as once, few or many counts, or as a class when the clone is expanded.

>TRBJ1-2|-|many|12|TRBV6-6
TGTGCCAGCAGTTACTTAACAAGGAGCTACACCTTC
CASSYLTRSYTF
>TRBJ1-1|-|many|12|TRBV28
TGTGCCAGCACTTTCATGAACACTGAAGCTTTCTTT
CASTFMNTEAFF
>TRBJ2-5|TRBD2|once|13|TRBV9
TGTGCCAGCAGCGAGGGAGGGGTAGAGACCCAGTACTTC
CASSEGGVETQYF
>TRBJ2-3|-|-|15|TRBV5-8
TGTGCCAGCAGCTTGGATGGCAGTAGCACAGATACGCAGTATTTT
CASSLDGSSTDTQYF
>TRBJ2-7|-|-|12|TRBV7-2
TGTGCCAGCAGCCCTACCCCCTACGAGCAGTACTTC
CASSPTPYEQYF
>TRBJ2-7|-|-|14|TRBV13
TGTGCCAGCAGCAAGTACTCTGTAAAGGGGGAGCAGTACTTC
CASSKYSVKGEQYF
>TRBJ2-3|-|-|15|TRBV27
TGTGCCAGCAGTTCACAGGTGGTTCCGGCAAATACGCAGTATTTT
CASSSQVVPANTQYF
>TRBJ1-1|-|-|14|TRBV10-3
TGTGCCATCAGTAAAACAGGGATGAACACTGAAGCTTTCTTT
CAISKTGMNTEAFF
>TRBJ2-2|TRBD1|-|15|TRBV14
TGTGCCAGCAGCCGACCTGGACAGGGAGGCCGGGAGCTGTTTTTT
CASSRPGQGGRELFF
>TRBJ1-2|TRBD1|-|11|TRBV6-1
TGTGCCAGCGGGGACAGGGCCGGCTACACCTTC
CASGDRAGYTF
>TRBJ2-7|-|-|16|TRBV30
TGTGCCTGGAGTGTAGGCCCGGGACTGAACGCCTACGAGCAGTACTTC
CAWSVGPGLNAYEQYF
>TRBJ1-4|-|-|14|TRBV6-5
TGTGCCAGCAGACAGGGACCAACTAATGAAAAACTGTTTTTT
CASRQGPTNEKLFF
>TRBJ2-7|-|-|13|TRBV27
TGTGCCAGCAGTCCCGACCCTTACTACGAGCAGTACTTC
CASSPDPYYEQYF
>TRBJ1-4|TRBD1|many|13|TRBV6-1
TGTGCCAGCAAGTTGAGGGGGCTCGAAAAACTGTTTTTT
CASKLRGLEKLFF
>TRBJ1-1|-|-|12|TRBV30
TGTGCCTGGAGGGGGTACGACACTGAAGCTTTCTTT
CAWRGYDTEAFF
>TRBJ2-1|-|-|14|TRBV19
TGTGCCAGTAGTATAGCCACCGGAGGGAATGAGCAGTTCTTC
CASSIATGGNEQFF
>TRBJ2-1|-|-|15|TRBV4-1
TGCGCCAGCAGCCAAGAGACCGGGTCCTACAATGAGCAGTTCTTC
CASSQETGSYNEQFF
>TRBJ2-5|-|-|12|TRBV2
TGTGCCAGCACGGCCGAGGCAGAGACCCAGTACTTC
CASTAEAETQYF
>TRBJ2-2|TRBD2|-|14|TRBV5-1
TGCGCCAGCAGCCCGGGACTAGCAAACGGGGAGCTGTTTTTT
CASSPGLANGELFF
>TRBJ2-7|-|-|14|TRBV19
TGTGCCAGTCGGCTCAGGGGCGGCTCCTACGAGCAGTACTTC
CASRLRGGSYEQYF
>TRBJ2-3|TRBD1|many|14|TRBV29-1
TGCAGCGCTGGACAGGGGGCGCTGACAGATACGCAGTATTTT
CSAGQGALTDTQYF
>TRBJ2-1|-|few|13|TRBV30
TGTGCCTGGAGTGCTTCCCGCTACAATGAGCAGTTCTTC
CAWSASRYNEQFF
>TRBJ2-2|TRBD1|few|17|TRBV27
TGTGCCAGCAGATCTAGACAGGGTGCCCGAGTCACCGGGGAGCTGTTTTTT
CASRSRQGARVTGELFF
>TRBJ2-7|-|-|14|TRBV11-2
TGTGCCAGCAGCCCCCATGAGTCCTTCTACGAGCAGTACTTC
CASSPHESFYEQYF
>TRBJ2-4|-|-|12|TRBV14
TGTGCCAGCGATTGGGCCAAAAACATTCAGTACTTC
CASDWAKNIQYF
>TRBJ2-5|TRBD2|few|14|TRBV4-3
TGCGCCAGCAGCAACGGGGGGTCCAGTGGGACCCAGTACTTC
CASSNGGSSGTQYF
>TRBJ2-5|-|-|13|TRBV27
TGTGCCAGCAGTTTACAAGGTCTAGAGACCCAGTACTTC
CASSLQGLETQYF
>TRBJ2-7|TRBD1|many|15|TRBV27
TGTGCCAGCAGTTTTTGGACAGGCTATCCCTACGAGCAGTACTTC
CASSFWTGYPYEQYF
>TRBJ1-1|TRBD1|few|13|TRBV5-8
TGTGCCAGCAGCGTAGACAGGGCCTCTGAAGCTTTCTTT
CASSVDRASEAFF
>TRBJ2-5|TRBD2|-|15|TRBV7-9
TGTGCCAGCAGCCGGGGACTAGCGGAGCAAGAGACCCAGTACTTC
CASSRGLAEQETQYF
>TRBJ2-7|TRBD2|few|13|TRBV9
TGTGCCAGCAGCGTAGGGCTAGCGGGAGAGGTTCGCTTC
CASSVGLAGEVRF
>TRBJ2-1|-|once|14|TRBV2
TGTGCCAGCATTGGGCGGGCGGACTACAATGAGCAGTTCTTC
CASIGRADYNEQFF
>TRBJ2-5|TRBD1|-|14|TRBV18
TGTGCCAGCTCACCTTGGGACAGCCAAGAGACCCAGTACTTC
CASSPWDSQETQYF
>TRBJ2-3|-|few|13|TRBV6-1
TGTGCCAGCAAACTGGTGTACACAGATACGCAGTATTTT
CASKLVYTDTQYF
>TRBJ2-3|-|-|21|TRBV21-1
TGTGCCAGCAGCAAAAATCCGATATGGAGTTTAACCCGGCGGGGCACAGATACGCAGTATTTT
CASSKNPIWSLTRRGTDTQYF
>TRBJ2-5|-|once|16|TRBV5-1
TGCGCCAGTAACTCCCCCGGAACAGGCGGGACGGGGACCCAGTACTTC
CASNSPGTGGTGTQYF
>TRBJ1-1|-|-|18|TRBV4-2
TGTGCCAGCAGCCAAGGGGCGGGAGGCAGGGGCAGTGACACTGAAGCTTTCTTT
CASSQGAGGRGSDTEAFF
>TRBJ1-1|-|medium-sized|15|TRBV7-9
TGTGCCAGCAGCTTCCCGACAGGCGTGGGGGCTGAAGCTTTCTTT
CASSFPTGVGAEAFF
>TRBJ2-1|TRBD2|few|17|TRBV9
TGTGCCAGCAGCCCATCAAGTCTGGGTGTGTGGGAGGGTGAGCAGTTCTTC
CASSPSSLGVWEGEQFF
>TRBJ1-2|-|once|13|TRBV28
TGTGCCAGCAGTTTCGGGCTGAACTATGGCTACACCTTC
CASSFGLNYGYTF
>TRBJ2-1|-|-|14|TRBV10-3
TGTGCCACTCGGAGTGGGAGTGCGGGCAATGAGCAGTTCTTC
CATRSGSAGNEQFF
>TRBJ2-5|-|-|13|TRBV9
TGTGCCAGCAGCGTAATGTCCCAAGAGACCCAGTACTTC
CASSVMSQETQYF
>TRBJ2-3|-|-|16|TRBV18
TGTGCCAGCTCCCACCAAGTAAACCCAAGCACAGATACGCAGTATTTT
CASSHQVNPSTDTQYF
>TRBJ2-5|TRBD2|once|15|TRBV19
TGTGCCAGTAGTAGACTAGCGGGAGGAAGGGAGACCCAGTACTTC
CASSRLAGGRETQYF
>TRBJ2-5|-|-|14|TRBV5-4
TGTGCCAGCAGCAACCAAGGGGGGGTGGGGACCCAGTACTTC
CASSNQGGVGTQYF
>TRBJ1-5|-|few|14|TRBV2
TGTGCCAGCAGAAAAGGGGGAGGCAATCAGCCCCAGCATTTT
CASRKGGGNQPQHF
>TRBJ1-1|-|-|16|TRBV9
TGTGCCAGCAGCGTAGTGACAGGCGGCCTACCCACTGAAGCTTTCTTT
CASSVVTGGLPTEAFF
>TRBJ2-7|-|few|15|TRBV5-1
TGCGCCAGCAGCTTGGAAGACCTGGGTGGATACGAGCAGTACTTC
CASSLEDLGGYEQYF
>TRBJ2-5|-|-|13|TRBV7-8
TGTGCCAGCAGCCCAAGGGGGTGGGAGACCCAGTACTTC
CASSPRGWETQYF
>TRBJ2-7|-|-|14|TRBV18
TGTGCCAGCTCACCACCTGGAACCCCCGGAGAGCAGTACTTC
CASSPPGTPGEQYF
>TRBJ2-3|TRBD1|-|16|TRBV6-5
TGTGCCAGCAGTTACCTCAGGGGGCGAAGCACAGATACGCAGTATTTT
CASSYLRGRSTDTQYF
>TRBJ2-2|-|-|13|TRBV27
TGTGCCAGCAGCAGCCAGGCAGCCGGGGAGCTGTTTTTT
CASSSQAAGELFF
>TRBJ2-7|-|-|13|TRBV2
TGTGCCAGCTTCAGTCCGGTACCCTACGAGCAGTACTTC
CASFSPVPYEQYF